These T cell receptor beta chains were read from a single sample in a study of OX40 agonist ivuxolimab in advanced cancers. Profiled with immunoSEQ multiplex PCR; TCRdb holds only in-frame clones, not every one. The sample shows approximately 41,000 clones, 89% of them seen only once. Source: CD4+ or CD8+ T cells sorted from blood, taken in a trial of the OX40 agonist ivuxolimab. The receptors were sampled from an adult with an advanced solid tumor such as melanoma, head and neck, liver or kidney cancer. The CDR3 runs from the conserved cysteine through the conserved F or W. Each record gives: CDR3 DNA, CDR3 protein, J gene, CDR3 length, V gene, D gene, clone size. A D gene is named only where the DNA matches it firmly. Clone size appears in some rows only: once, few, many, or a class for an expanded clone.

TGTGCCAGCAGCGAAGTGGGGGGGGAGGGCACTGAAGCTTTCTTT CASSEVGGEGTEAFF TRBJ1-1 15 TRBV6-1 . .
TGTGCCAGCAGCCCTAGCGGGGGTCGGGGAGATACGCAGTATTTT CASSPSGGRGDTQYF TRBJ2-3 15 TRBV7-3 TRBD2 .
TGTGCCAGCAGTTACTCGGCAGGGAATCAGCCCCAGCATTTT CASSYSAGNQPQHF TRBJ1-5 14 TRBV6-6 . .
TGTGCCAGCAGCTATTATTCCGGGACAGGAGACACTGAAGCTTTCTTT CASSYYSGTGDTEAFF TRBJ1-1 16 TRBV13 TRBD1 .
TGTGCCAGCAGCTCCTTGAGCTCCTATAATTCACCCCTCCACTTT CASSSLSSYNSPLHF TRBJ1-6 15 TRBV7-9 . .
TGTGCCAGCAGCCTTTCAGACAGCTCTGGAAACACCATATATTTT CASSLSDSSGNTIYF TRBJ1-3 15 TRBV9 . .
TGCGCCAGCAGCCCCTCGGGACAGGCCCCCTCTGGGGCCAACGTCCTGACTTTC CASSPSGQAPSGANVLTF TRBJ2-6 18 TRBV5-1 TRBD1 .
TGCGCCAGCAAAGGGGAGCCGGGGACTATCGGGGAGCTGTTTTTT CASKGEPGTIGELFF TRBJ2-2 15 TRBV5-1 TRBD2 .
TGTGCCACCCAAGGGGGGGCGCTTCAGCAGTTCTTC CATQGGALQQFF TRBJ2-1 12 TRBV19 . .
TGCGCCAGCAGCCTGACGTCCGGCCTCGAAAAACTGTTTTTT CASSLTSGLEKLFF TRBJ1-4 14 TRBV5-1 . .
TGTGCCAGCAGGATGTCTTTCCGCACAGATACGCAGTATTTT CASRMSFRTDTQYF TRBJ2-3 14 TRBV11-1 . .
TGTGCCAGCAGCCGGTCAACAACCACAGATACGCAGTATTTT CASSRSTTTDTQYF TRBJ2-3 14 TRBV11-3 . .
TGCGCCAGCAGCCCAATGACAGGGGGCGAGTCACCCCTCCACTTT CASSPMTGGESPLHF TRBJ1-6 15 TRBV5-1 TRBD1 .
TGTGCCTCGGGGGGGGCGGAATACAATGAGCAGTTCTTC CASGGAEYNEQFF TRBJ2-1 13 TRBV10-3 TRBD2 .
TGCGCCAGCAGCTTCCTAGCGGGGGGGACCTACAATGAGCAGTTCTTC CASSFLAGGTYNEQFF TRBJ2-1 16 TRBV5-1 TRBD2 once
TGTGCCAGCAGCTTTAAGGAAAAACTGTTTTTT CASSFKEKLFF TRBJ1-4 11 TRBV11-2 . .
TGTGCCAGCAGCTTAACTAGCGGGGTAGGGAATGAGCAGTTCTTC CASSLTSGVGNEQFF TRBJ2-1 15 TRBV7-9 TRBD2 .
TGCGCCAGCAGGCTGCTGGGAAGCAGCTCTGACAATGAGCAGTTCTTC CASRLLGSSSDNEQFF TRBJ2-1 16 TRBV4-1 . .
TGTGCCAGCAGCTTAGACCACAACGGCCTTGAAGCCCTGTTTTTT CASSLDHNGLEALFF TRBJ1-4 15 TRBV7-8 . .
TGTGCCAGCAGCTTAGATCGGACAGGGGGCCGCTATGGCTACACCTTC CASSLDRTGGRYGYTF TRBJ1-2 16 TRBV7-6 TRBD1 .
TGTGCCAGCAGCCAAGTGGTGTCCGAGCAGGGCGATCAGTACTTC CASSQVVSEQGDQYF TRBJ2-7 15 TRBV4-2 . .
TGTGCCAGCAGCTTCACAGGGATGCGTGGAAGCTCCTATAATTCACCCCTCCACTTT CASSFTGMRGSSYNSPLHF TRBJ1-6 19 TRBV11-3 . once